Included here is one T cell receptor beta chain sequence, with context. Some clones are missing from TCRdb's copy, which holds only in-frame ones; the method was immunoSEQ multiplex PCR. The sample lists over 350,000 clones; roughly nine tenths were seen once. This entry is derived from a study of Ad26.COV2.S vaccination and SARS-CoV-2 variants. The CDR3 sequence is 16 residues long. Trimming cost V 0 bases and J 1 base, with 10 bases left between them. Germline V gives CDR1 SNHLY, CDR2 FYNNEI. Stated treatment: over 15 received Ad26.COV2.S at low or high dose, single or two shots; about five received placebo; per-sample allocation not given. The samples were gathered on day 63 after the first injection of vaccine or placebo.

The TCR sequence derives from a person aged 18-65 years who received the Ad26.COV2.S COVID-19 vaccine or a placebo. The input for sequencing was peripheral blood, taken in a trial of Ad26.COV2.S vaccine versus placebo. The chain couples TRBV2 to TRBJ2-4, with D unresolved. CDR3 loop: CASSEALSRAKNIQYF. CDR3 coding DNA: TGTGCCAGCAGTGAAGCGCTTTCCAGGGCCAAAAACATTCAGTACTTC.